This T cell receptor beta chain came from a study of T cell responses to AZD1222 COVID-19 vaccine. About the study: Doses given second, at about 4 or about 12 weeks, were pooled.

A remark on this clone: The antigen is undetermined.

CDR1 is MNHEY, CDR2 SMNVEV, per germline (reference sequence). The CDR3 has 15 amino acids. Trimming took off 6 bases at V and 1 base at J, with 14 bases between the two ends. This table comes from immunoSEQ multiplex PCR, and its TCRdb copy is limited to in-frame clones, with some not included. The table lists 90,000 to 150,000 clones, roughly 89% of them singletons. Study observations and caveats: Spike as a whole was targeted by vaccine-associated CD4 TCRs, dominant at 160-218 and 743-854.

The clonotype was recovered from an adult in good health. The rearrangement joins TRBV27 to TRBJ2-3; D not resolved. The sequences come from peripheral blood, collected on day 0 of AZD1222 vaccination. The CDR3 loop is CASRKSSQGTDTQYF. The CDR3 nucleotides read TGTGCCAGCAGAAAATCATCTCAGGGCACAGATACGCAGTATTTT.